The 30 T cell receptor beta chains given below trace back to one sample, sequenced in a study of molecular identifiers for immune sequencing clone quantification. Each CDR3 protein is one row after TCRdb ran MiXCR on the PCR reads. The table has 35,000 or so distinct CDR3 sequences, about 18% seen once. Sequences were obtained from naive CD8+ T cells from blood, with Jurkat cell RNA spiked in. Subset meaning: FACS-sorted CD8+CD4-CCR7+CD45RA+ naive T cells. The receptors were gathered from a human donor in good health. Some libraries in this study had Jurkat cell RNA spiked in.

This clonotype was detected many times. The chain employs TRBV5-1 and TRBJ1-1; D is unresolved. The germline V gene encodes CDR1 SGHRS and CDR2 YFSETQ. The CDR3 has 14 amino acids. V was clipped by 4 bases and J by 7 bases, with 17 bases between them. CDR3 residues: CASSPSPSYSEAFF. The CDR3 nucleotides are TGCGCCAGCAGCCCATCGCCCAGCTATAGTGAAGCTTTCTTT.

Ten or more counts support this clonotype. The rearrangement joins TRBV12-3 or TRBV12-4 to TRBJ2-3; TRBD2 aligns across 10 bases. This CDR3 has 18 amino acids. Trimming cost V 3 bases and J 0 bases; bases outside gene matches: 9. The DNA for the CDR3 is TGTGCCAGCAGTTTTAATCCCGGACTAGCGGTGAGCACAGATACGCAGTATTTT. This codes for CASSFNPGLAVSTDTQYF.

The gene calls are TRBV30 and TRBJ2-5, with D maybe TRBD2 (8 bases). The CDR3 has 16 residues. Germline lookup yields CDR1 GTSNPN and CDR2 SVGIG (reference sequence). V lost 7 bases and J 4 bases, leaving 25 bases between the germline ends. The CDR3 sequence: CASEPGGGIAGETQYF. CDR3 DNA sequence: TGTGCCTCGGAACCGGGAGGGGGCATAGCCGGAGAGACCCAGTACTTC.

This clonotype was seen many times. The rearrangement joins TRBV3-1 to TRBJ2-7; TRBD2 aligns across 7 bases. J gave up 4 bases and V 0 bases, and 9 bases lay outside the gene matches. Looked up from germline, CDR1 is LGHDT and CDR2 is YNNKEL (reference sequence). The CDR3 extends over 16 amino acids. The CDR3 here is CASSQDRGVLEYEQYF. The CDR3 DNA follows: TGTGCCAGCAGCCAAGATCGGGGGGTATTGGAGTACGAGCAGTACTTC.

This clonotype was seen ten or more times. An end of the junction does not agree with germline; a read error may underlie this. The chain recombines TRBV7-9 with TRBJ2-7, with D possibly being TRBD2 (5 bases). In germline, CDR1 is SEHNR, CDR2 FQNEAQ (reference sequence). The CDR3 length is 13 residues. The CDR3 region has the DNA TGCGCCAGCAGCTTTGCGGACTTTTACGAGCAGTACTTC. It translates to CASSFADFYEQYF.

This clonotype was seen ten or more times. CDR3 coding DNA: TGTGCCAGCAGTCTCGGACTAGCCCAAGAGACCCAGTACTTC. Amino acids: CASSLGLAQETQYF. V usage is TRBV28 and J usage is TRBJ2-5; 8 bases map to TRBD2. The V segment lost 5 bases and the J segment 1 base; nucleotides outside the gene matches: 3. This CDR3 contains 14 residues. CDR1 and CDR2 (germline): MDHEN, SYDVKM.

This clonotype has a count of ten or more. This chain joins TRBV5-6 and TRBJ1-1; D is unresolved. The CDR3 has 14 residues. With 4 bases removed from V and 7 bases from J, the gap between germline ends came to 17 bases. Looked up from germline, CDR1 is SGHDT and CDR2 is YYEEEE. CDR3 sequence reads: CASSRDHKPHEAFF. The CDR3 region has the DNA TGTGCCAGCAGCCGTGATCATAAGCCCCATGAAGCTTTCTTT.

Ten or more counts support this clonotype. This sequence joins TRBV15 and TRBJ2-5; D remains ambiguous. CDR3 size: 14 residues. Germline V gives CDR1 LNHNV, CDR2 YYDKDF (reference sequence). V shed 3 bases and J shed 1 base, with 9 bases lying between them. The CDR3 nucleotides read TGTGCCACCAGCAGCTTGGGCCTCCAAGAGACCCAGTACTTC. It translates to CATSSLGLQETQYF. Full variable domain (missing parts from reference TRBV15 and TRBJ2-5): DAMVIQNPRYQVTQFGKPVTLSCSQTLNHNVMYWYQQKSSQAPKLLFHYYDKDFNNEADTPDNFQSRRPNTSFCFLDIRSPGLGDTAMYLCATSSLGLQETQYFGPGTRLLVL.

This clonotype was seen repeatedly, ten times or more. This chain uses TRBV11-1 with TRBJ2-1, with TRBD1 matching 7 bases. J was trimmed by 1 base and V by 5 bases; bases with no gene match: 8. From germline, CDR1 is SGHAT and CDR2 FQDESV (reference sequence). The CDR3 totals 16 residues. CDR3 coding DNA: TGTGCCAGCAGCAAAAGAAGGGGGCAATCCTACAATGAGCAGTTCTTC. Encoded protein: CASSKRRGQSYNEQFF.

In its sample, this clonotype was seen many times. V is TRBV29-1 and J is TRBJ1-1; 7 bases are a match to TRBD1. The CDR3 spans 14 residues. CDR1 SQVTM and CDR2 ANQGSEA come from the germline V gene. The junction had 4 bases not matched to a gene; V was cut back by 3 bases and J by 0 bases. The CDR3, as DNA: TGCAGCGTTGACGAGGGGGCCATGAACACTGAAGCTTTCTTT. Amino acids: CSVDEGAMNTEAFF.

Points on this clonotype: One end of the junction fails to match germline, which may point to a read error. J is TRBJ1-5 and V is TRBV4-3, with D hard to call. This CDR3 spans 13 amino acids. Germline loops: CDR1 LGHNA, CDR2 YSLEER. As DNA, the CDR3 is TGCGCCAGCAGCCAAGAAGATAATCAGCACCAGCATTTT. This sequence encodes CASSQEDNQHQHF.

This clonotype was seen ten or more times. The V and J genes are TRBV28 and TRBJ2-2; 10 bases fit TRBD1. This CDR3 is built from 16 residues. Looked up from germline, CDR1 is MDHEN and CDR2 is SYDVKM. V was clipped by 4 bases and J by 5 bases; unmatched bases: 7. The CDR3, as DNA: TGTGCCAGCAGTTCCTCCCGGGACAGGGGTACCGGGGAGCTGTTTTTT. This codes for CASSSSRDRGTGELFF.

The chain joins TRBV27 to TRBJ2-3, with TRBD2 identical over 7 bases. V trimming: 3 bases; J trimming: 5 bases; junction bases outside the gene matches: 14. Germline CDR1 reads MNHEY; CDR2 reads SMNVEV (reference sequence). The CDR3 contains 17 residues. The CDR3, as DNA: TGTGCCAGCAGTTTGATTAGCGGGCCGTCTGGCGAAGATACGCAGTATTTT. This gives the protein CASSLISGPSGEDTQYF.

This clonotype was seen repeatedly, ten times or more. J is TRBJ2-7 and V is TRBV2; 10 nucleotides agree with TRBD2. CDR1 and CDR2 (germline): SNHLY, FYNNEI. This CDR3 is built from 13 residues. V was pared by 9 bases and J by 8 bases, with 10 bases of the junction left unmatched. The CDR3 sequence is CASTGGTSDKQYF. Written as DNA, the CDR3 is TGTGCCAGTACGGGCGGGACTAGCGATAAGCAGTACTTC.

This clonotype was recorded at least ten times. The V and J genes are TRBV24-1 and TRBJ2-1; D possibly corresponds to TRBD2 (5 bases). The germline CDR1 and CDR2 sequences are KGHDR and SFDVKD. Trimming removed 7 bases from V and 3 bases from J, with 15 bases in between. This CDR3 is 15 amino acids long. The CDR3, as DNA: TGTGCCACCAGGGGCCAAGGACTCAGCTACAATGAGCAGTTCTTC. It codes for CATRGQGLSYNEQFF.

For this clonotype: A much larger clonotype is one base distant, so this may be a read error. The chain is built from TRBV19 and TRBJ2-1; 10 bases line up with TRBD1. The V gene end was trimmed by 5 bases and the J gene end by 5 bases; junction bases not matched to a gene: 6. The length of the CDR3 is 15 residues. Germline V lookup: CDR1 LNHDA, CDR2 SQIVND (reference sequence). CDR3 nucleotide sequence: TGTGCCAGTAGTCGGGGACAGGGGACCAACAATGAGCAGTTCTTC. The encoded protein is CASSRGQGTNNEQFF.

The sample holds many counts of this clonotype. The V call is TRBV27, the J call TRBJ1-1, with a tentative D call TRBD1 (5 bases). The germline gives CDR1 MNHEY, CDR2 SMNVEV (reference sequence). The CDR3 has 14 residues. Trimming shortened V by 5 bases and J by 0 bases, and 10 bases separated the two germline ends. CDR3 nucleotides: TGTGCCAGCAGTCTTCAGGGACTGAACACTGAAGCTTTCTTT. Amino acids: CASSLQGLNTEAFF.

This clonotype was recorded many times. This chain connects TRBV7-9 to TRBJ2-3; TRBD1 is a possible D gene (5 bases). Germline lookup yields CDR1 SEHNR and CDR2 FQNEAQ (reference sequence). CDR3 length: 14 amino acids. The germline V and J ends were trimmed by 6 bases and 1 base, with 11 bases remaining between them. CDR3 DNA: TGTGCCAGCAGTTATGACAGAGGCACAGATACGCAGTATTTT. As protein: CASSYDRGTDTQYF.

To note about this clonotype: One base away lies a much larger clone, so this may be a sequencing read error. This sequence joins TRBV7-6 and TRBJ1-4; 7 bases match TRBD1. This CDR3 has 15 residues. Germline V gene sequence: CDR1 SGHVS, CDR2 FNYEAQ. CDR3 DNA: TGTGCCAGCAGCTCTCTGACAGGGACTAATGAAAAACTGCTTTTT. It yields the protein CASSSLTGTNEKLLF.

This clonotype was seen at least ten times. V usage is TRBV5-4 and J usage is TRBJ1-1; 8 nucleotides agree with TRBD1. V shed 4 bases and J 5 bases; nucleotides not matched to a gene: 13. The CDR3 covers 16 residues. Germline CDR1 is SGHNT and CDR2 is YYREEE (reference sequence). The CDR3 is CASSMGPGGTDTEAFF. The CDR3 DNA sequence: TGTGCCAGCAGCATGGGTCCAGGGGGCACGGATACTGAAGCTTTCTTT.

This clonotype was recorded at least ten times. V gene TRBV12-3 or TRBV12-4 combines with J gene TRBJ2-6; perhaps TRBD1 as D (6 bases). This CDR3 is built from 17 residues. The V end was cut by 4 bases, the J end by 1 base, with 14 bases between. The CDR3 coding sequence is TGTGCCAGCAGTTACCAGGTTAGGGGGTCTGGGGCCAACGTCCTGACTTTC. Its protein is CASSYQVRGSGANVLTF.

The sample holds a few counts of this clonotype. A much larger clone lies one base from this, so it may be a read error. This chain joins TRBV13 and TRBJ2-7; unclear D gene. Trimming took 4 bases from V and 2 from J, leaving 9 bases between them. The CDR3 extends over 13 amino acids. Per the germline V gene, CDR1 is PRHDT and CDR2 is FYEKMQ (reference sequence). This chain's CDR3 is CASSSTAPYEQYF. Written as DNA, the CDR3 is TGTGCCAGCAGCTCCACGGCCCCCTACGAGCAGTACTTC.

This clonotype rates as medium-sized. The CDR3 region has the DNA TGTGCCAGCAGTCCCCCCTCCAAAATACAATACCTTCAGTACTTC. Protein: CASSPPSKIQYLQYF. The chain uses TRBV28 and TRBJ2-4; no definite D call. V was clipped by 5 bases and J by 11 bases, with 22 bases between them. Germline assignment: CDR1 MDHEN and CDR2 SYDVKM. This CDR3 spans 15 amino acids.

This clonotype was counted many times. The V call is TRBV28, the J call TRBJ2-7; no firm D call. The CDR3 contains 13 residues. The germline V and J ends were trimmed by 3 bases and 2 bases, with 8 bases remaining between them. CDR1 and CDR2 from the germline V gene are MDHEN and SYDVKM. The CDR3 DNA sequence: TGTGCCAGCAGTTTGGTGGGGACCTACGAGCAGTACTTC. Residues: CASSLVGTYEQYF.

For this clonotype: This may be a read error, as it is one base from a much larger clone. The CDR3 carries no conserved terminal phenylalanine or tryptophan, so it likely arises from a read error. The chain combines TRBV7-7 with TRBJ2-3; D remains unclear. Germline V gene sequence: CDR1 SSHAT, CDR2 FNYEAQ (reference sequence). CDR3 length: 13 residues. Trimming took off 4 bases at V and 6 bases at J, with 11 bases between the two ends. The CDR3 DNA reads TGTGCCAGCAGCTCAGTATTTCGGGATACGCAGTATTCT. Amino acid sequence: CASSSVFRDTQYS.

This clonotype was counted many times. The gene calls are TRBV29-1 and TRBJ2-1; 8 bases line up with TRBD2. Germline lookup yields CDR1 SQVTM and CDR2 ANQGSEA. This CDR3 region has 15 residues. Losses at the gene ends were 6 bases for V and 6 bases for J; bases not matched to a gene: 13. The CDR3 DNA reads as TGCAGCGTGAAGACTAGCGAGTACGTCGTCAATGAGCAGTTCTTC. Encoded protein: CSVKTSEYVVNEQFF.

V is TRBV24-1 and J is TRBJ2-3; D is undetermined. This CDR3 has 14 residues. The germline V and J ends were trimmed by 3 bases and 6 bases, with 12 bases remaining between them. Looked up from germline, CDR1 is KGHDR and CDR2 is SFDVKD. CDR3 sequence (DNA): TGTGCCACCAGTGATACAATGAAGGCGGATACGCAGTATTTT. Protein sequence: CATSDTMKADTQYF.

This clonotype has ten or more counts. The chain links TRBV4-3 to TRBJ2-2; D is unclear. The CDR3 consists of 13 residues. The V and J ends lost 5 bases and 4 bases respectively, with 8 bases between them. Germline CDR1 reads LGHNA; CDR2 reads YSLEER. The CDR3 DNA follows: TGCGCCAGCAGCGCCCCCGGCACCGGGGAGCTGTTTTTT. Residues: CASSAPGTGELFF.

This clonotype was counted a few times. This may be a read error, as it is one base from a much larger clone. The V call is TRBV15, the J call TRBJ2-5; 9 nucleotides align to TRBD2. The junction had 9 bases not matched to a gene; V was cut back by 2 bases and J by 11 bases. The length of the CDR3 is 14 residues. From germline, CDR1 is LNHNV and CDR2 YYDKDF (reference sequence). Here the CDR3 reads CATSRFPGLAGQYF. CDR3 DNA: TGTGCCACCAGCAGATTCCCGGGACTAGCCGGACAGTACTTC.

This clonotype is deemed medium-sized. The DNA for the CDR3 is TGTGCCAGCAGTGAGCTTGGGGGGAACGAGCAGTACTTC. Translation gives CASSELGGNEQYF. The gene calls are TRBV28 and TRBJ2-7; D is possibly TRBD2 (6 bases). V was pared by 5 bases and J by 5 bases, with 13 bases between. CDR3 size: 13 residues. Germline V gene lookup returns CDR1 MDHEN and CDR2 SYDVKM. Drawing the rest from reference TRBV28 and TRBJ2-7, the complete variable domain is DVKVTQSSRYLVKRTGEKVFLECVQDMDHENMFWYRQDPGLGLRLIYFSYDVKMKEKGDIPEGYSVSREKKERFSLILESASTNQTSMYLCASSELGGNEQYFGPGTRLTVT.